The present T cell receptor beta chain was sequenced within a study of blood T cell repertoires in COVID-19. Study as a whole: Material from acute and convalescent COVID-19 was sourced from the United States, Italy and Spain. PBMCs, B-cell-depleted T cells, or T cells provided the cDNA or gDNA that made up the material.

Original analysis: Reference gene primer amplification gave nucleated cell count estimates. Some clones are missing from TCRdb's copy, which holds only in-frame ones; the method was immunoSEQ multiplex PCR. D and trimming were read from the DNA, whereas the V and J calls and clone size are those reported in that table. The repertoire holds some 250,000 clones, over 65% seen once, with 3% to 3.5% in the top ten. CDR1 and CDR2 from the germline V gene are MNHEY and SVGEGT. V lost 2 bases and J lost 5, with 18 bases in between. The CDR3 runs 17 residues. The chain links TRBV6-2 or TRBV6-3 to TRBJ2-2; perhaps TRBD1 as D (6 bases). This clonotype was sampled from a woman older than 75 with acute or convalescent COVID-19. The sequencing sample was made of peripheral blood. The CDR3 DNA reads TGTGCCAGCAGTTACCTTGGTGGGGGCCCCAGTACCGGGGAGCTGTTTTTT. This translates into CASSYLGGGPSTGELFF.